This T cell receptor beta chain was captured by sequencing in a study of control samples from healthy donors and cancer patients. The data were produced by immunoSEQ multiplex PCR, yet TCRdb's version contains in-frame clones alone and is incomplete. The sample contains roughly 100,000 clones, 83% of which appear only once. Sequencing was done on a sample of blood. The sequence was collected from a woman in her fifties or sixties in good health.

The CDR3 nucleotides read TGTGCCAGCAGCTTGGACCCCCCCGCTAATGAAAAACTGTTTTTT. Its translation: CASSLDPPANEKLFF. The rearrangement uses TRBV11-2 and TRBJ1-4; D remains ambiguous. V dropped 3 bases and J dropped 3 bases, with 11 bases sitting between them. The CDR3 has 15 residues. The V gene's germline CDR1 is SGHAT and CDR2 FQNNGV.